The 20 T cell receptor beta chains listed next were all sequenced from one sample in a study of beta chain features in type 1 diabetes. These TCRs' antigens remain unknown. Study-wide results and limits: TCRB CDR3 length was moderately but significantly reduced in all four CD4+ subsets of Type 1 diabetes patients.

Investigators reverse transcribed all isolated RNA, so they sequenced expressed TCRB transcripts. TCRdb's table, derived via immunoSEQ multiplex PCR, lists solely in-frame clones and lacks some. The data show 550,000 to 850,000 clones, with around 15% seen just once and 0.022% held by the top ten. Sequencing used naive CD4+ T cells from blood. Receptor source: a man aged 18 to 30 with type 1 diabetes.

The chain is built from TRBV20-1 and TRBJ1-2; no clear D gene. The V end lost 6 bases, the J end lost 4 bases, and 9 bases lay between the germline ends. The CDR3 has 11 amino acids. Germline V gene sequence: CDR1 DFQATT, CDR2 SNEGSKA (reference sequence). Here the CDR3 DNA reads TGCAGTGCCGAGGCCCCCTATGGCTACACCTTC. Residues: CSAEAPYGYTF.

This clone was seen only a few times. The rearrangement links TRBV25-1 to TRBJ1-2, with D perhaps TRBD1 (5 bases). Deletions cut 5 bases from V and 6 bases from J, with 10 bases between. The CDR3 consists of 12 residues. CDR1 is MGHDK and CDR2 is SYGVNS in the germline V gene. The CDR3 DNA reads as TGTGCCAGCAGTATGGAGGGGCATGGCTACACCTTC. Translated: CASSMEGHGYTF.

The J gene is TRBJ2-4, the V gene TRBV6-5, with D tentatively TRBD1 (6 bases). The CDR3 covers 14 residues. Germline assignment: CDR1 MNHEY and CDR2 SVGAGI. V lost 5 bases, J lost 1 base, and 9 bases lay in between. CDR3 sequence: CASSPQGAKNIQYF. CDR3 bases: TGTGCCAGCAGTCCCCAGGGGGCCAAAAACATTCAGTACTTC.

Only a few counts were recorded for this clone. The chain couples TRBV6-1 to TRBJ2-7, with a weak D call TRBD2 (6 bases). The V end lost 6 bases, the J end lost 10 bases, and 25 bases lay between the germline ends. Germline CDR1 is MNHNS and CDR2 is SASEGT. The CDR3 has 15 amino acids. The CDR3 protein is CASREGTALIAQQYF. CDR3 DNA: TGTGCCAGCAGGGAGGGGACTGCACTAATAGCCCAACAGTACTTC.

In this sample, this clone turned up a few times. V usage is TRBV7-2 and J usage is TRBJ1-3; tentative D call: TRBD1 (5 bases). The length of the CDR3 is 15 residues. Germline V gene sequence: CDR1 SGHTA, CDR2 FQGNSA. V lost 4 bases and J lost 2, with 12 bases in between. The CDR3 protein is CASSSRLGAGNTIYF. CDR3 in DNA: TGTGCCAGCAGCTCAAGACTGGGGGCTGGAAACACCATATATTTT. Using reference TRBV7-2 and TRBJ1-3 for the parts outside the CDR3, the full variable domain is GAGVSQSPSNKVTEKGKDVELRCDPISGHTALYWYRQSLGQGLEFLIYFQGNSAPDKSGLPSDRFSAERTGGSVSTLTIQRTQQEDSAVYLCASSSRLGAGNTIYFGEGSWLTVV.

This clone appeared a few times. The V and J genes are TRBV11-2 and TRBJ1-3; possibly TRBD1 for D (6 bases). The CDR3 extends over 13 amino acids. Trimming took 6 bases from V and 6 from J, leaving 12 bases between them. Germline V lookup: CDR1 SGHAT, CDR2 FQNNGV. CDR3 loop: CASRGTGLNTIYF. In DNA form, the CDR3 reads TGTGCCAGCAGAGGAACAGGGCTAAACACCATATATTTT.

J is TRBJ1-2 and V is TRBV28; tentative D call: TRBD1 (5 bases). Germline V CDR1 and CDR2: MDHEN, SYDVKM. Trimming took off 5 bases at V and 4 bases at J, with 8 bases between the two ends. The CDR3 totals 12 residues. The CDR3 sequence is CASSEDTYGYTF. CDR3 nucleotide sequence: TGTGCCAGCAGTGAGGACACCTATGGCTACACCTTC.

Only a few counts were recorded for this clone. J is TRBJ1-4 and V is TRBV7-9, with TRBD1 matching over 7 bases. J gave up 8 bases and V 2 bases, and 5 bases lay outside the gene matches. The germline CDR1 and CDR2 sequences are SEHNR and FQNEAQ (reference sequence). The CDR3 loop spans 14 amino acids. The CDR3 DNA follows: TGTGCCAGCAGCTTACAGGGGGGTGAAGAAAAACTGTTTTTT. This codes for CASSLQGGEEKLFF.

There are a few counts of this clone. The chain joins TRBV7-9 to TRBJ2-1; the D gene is possibly TRBD1 (7 bases). From germline, CDR1 is SEHNR and CDR2 FQNEAQ (reference sequence). V was trimmed by 6 bases and J by 4 bases, leaving 19 bases between them. The CDR3 has 16 amino acids. The CDR3 sequence is CASRQTTGTSYNEQFF. CDR3 nucleotides: TGTGCCAGCAGACAAACGACAGGGACTTCTTACAATGAGCAGTTCTTC.

The table lists this clone with a few counts. Written as DNA, the CDR3 is TGTGCCAGCAGTTTGTTCCTTAGCGCAGATACGCAGTATTTT. Encoded protein: CASSLFLSADTQYF. The rearrangement joins TRBV27 to TRBJ2-3; TRBD2 might be the D (5 bases). Germline lookup yields CDR1 MNHEY and CDR2 SMNVEV (reference sequence). V was cut by 3 bases and J by 4 bases, with 11 bases left in between. The CDR3 length is 14 residues.

DNA of the CDR3: TGTGCCAGCACTCCCGACGGTGGTAGCAATCAGCCCCAGCATTTT. Protein product: CASTPDGGSNQPQHF. The chain employs TRBV2 and TRBJ1-5; D not resolved. Per the germline V gene, CDR1 is SNHLY and CDR2 is FYNNEI. V was pared by 7 bases and J by 0 bases, with 13 bases between. The CDR3 spans 15 residues. The full variable domain, its missing parts supplied by reference TRBV2 and TRBJ1-5, is EPEVTQTPSHQVTQMGQEVILRCVPISNHLYFYWYRQILGQKVEFLVSFYNNEISEKSEIFDDQFSVERPDGSNFTLKIRSTKLEDSAMYFCASTPDGGSNQPQHFGDGTRLSIL.

This chain joins TRBV30 and TRBJ1-3; a weak D match, TRBD1 (5 bases). Germline CDR1 reads GTSNPN; CDR2 reads SVGIG (reference sequence). V was trimmed by 4 bases and J by 0 bases, leaving 13 bases between them. The length of the CDR3 is 15 residues. The CDR3 sequence: CAWNGRASSGNTIYF. The CDR3 bases are TGTGCCTGGAATGGCAGGGCGAGCTCTGGAAACACCATATATTTT.

This clone has a handful of counts. The chain uses TRBV15 and TRBJ2-3, with a weak D call TRBD2 (6 bases). Germline CDR1 and CDR2: LNHNV and YYDKDF (reference sequence). V was clipped by 8 bases and J by 1 base, with 13 bases between them. This CDR3 is 14 amino acids long. CDR3 nucleotides: TGTGCCACCGGAGGGCAGGGCGGCACAGATACGCAGTATTTT. Its protein product is CATGGQGGTDTQYF.

The rearrangement uses TRBV30 and TRBJ1-1, with TRBD1 matching 9 bases. CDR1 is GTSNPN and CDR2 is SVGIG in the germline V gene (reference sequence). This CDR3 region has 11 residues. V shed 4 bases, J shed 7 bases, and the junction held 1 base outside the gene matches. The CDR3 here is CAWKDRGEAFF. In DNA form, the CDR3 reads TGTGCCTGGAAGGACAGGGGTGAAGCTTTCTTT.

This clone has only a few counts. This sequence joins TRBV30 and TRBJ1-3; perhaps TRBD1 as D (5 bases). Germline-derived CDR1 and CDR2 are GTSNPN and SVGIG (reference sequence). With 4 bases removed from V and 1 base from J, the gap between germline ends came to 11 bases. This CDR3 spans 14 amino acids. In DNA form, the CDR3 reads TGTGCCTGGATTTCGGACACGTCTGGAAACACCATATATTTT. Translating gives CAWISDTSGNTIYF.

This sequence joins TRBV13 and TRBJ1-6, with D possibly matching TRBD1 (5 bases). This CDR3 comprises 16 residues. Germline loops: CDR1 PRHDT, CDR2 FYEKMQ (reference sequence). Trimming stripped 5 bases from V and 6 bases from J, with 17 bases between. The chain's CDR3 is CASSEGNSLSNSPLHF. CDR3 nucleotide sequence: TGTGCCAGCAGCGAGGGGAATTCCCTTAGTAATTCACCCCTCCACTTT.

The genes are TRBV7-9 and TRBJ2-1; tentative D call: TRBD1 (5 bases). Trimming left V 6 bases short and J 2 bases short, with 26 bases between. Germline V gene sequence: CDR1 SEHNR, CDR2 FQNEAQ (reference sequence). The CDR3 covers 19 residues. The CDR3 DNA reads TGTGCCAGCAGGAACGAGCCTAAATTCCACCAAGGGGCCTACAATGAGCAGTTCTTC. It specifies CASRNEPKFHQGAYNEQFF.

The V gene is TRBV18, the J gene TRBJ2-7; no clear D. Germline values: CDR1 KGHSH, CDR2 LQKENI. The CDR3 has 17 residues. Between the trimmed V and J ends, which lost 2 bases and 0 bases, there was a span of 17 bases. The CDR3 is CASSPFGGPSSSYEQYF. The CDR3, as DNA: TGTGCCAGCTCACCATTCGGCGGACCTTCGAGCTCCTACGAGCAGTACTTC.

The rearrangement links TRBV6-1 to TRBJ2-7; 8 nucleotides line up with TRBD1. The V gene's germline CDR1 is MNHNS and CDR2 SASEGT. The V gene end was trimmed by 4 bases and the J gene end by 2 bases; junction bases not matched to a gene: 7. The CDR3 has 15 amino acids. The CDR3 loop reads CASSGGTGGAYEQYF. CDR3 coding DNA: TGTGCCAGCAGTGGCGGGACAGGAGGAGCCTACGAGCAGTACTTC.

The chain carries TRBV30 and TRBJ2-1; 7 positions match TRBD1. The CDR3 runs 13 residues. Germline-derived CDR1 and CDR2 are GTSNPN and SVGIG (reference sequence). After removal of 2 bases from V and 8 bases from J, the junction contained 6 bases not matched to a gene. CDR3 sequence (DNA): TGTGCCTGGAGTTCACTTCAGGGGGATGAGCAGTTCTTC. As protein: CAWSSLQGDEQFF.